The clone carrying this TCR beta chain has more than one count but fewer than ten. As yet, its antigen is unknown. The conserved final phenylalanine or tryptophan is absent from the CDR3, which likely points to a read error. This CDR3 contains 16 residues. The germline V gene has CDR1 LGHNA and CDR2 YNFKEQ. Unmatched junction bases numbered 8, after V lost 1 base and J lost 4 bases. Naive CD8 libraries were made from about 21,000 to 970,000 sorted cells, and they used 10%, 30% or 50% RNA. This record belongs to a study of molecular identifiers for immune sequencing clone quantification. Study conclusions and caveats: Clones exceeding 20 RNA copies carried over 98% of effector molecules but under 1% of naive-cell molecules. For highly expanded clones, sizes could be underestimated when identical TCR molecules share a barcode.

Previously described methods and listed TCR primers produced bulk TCR libraries. TCRdb called the PCR reads again in MiXCR, with one record for every CDR3 protein. The sample records about 630,000 distinct CDR3 sequences, 25% being singletons. What was sequenced was naive CD8+ T cells from blood, with Jurkat cell RNA spiked in. Stated subset: FACS-sorted CD8+CD4-CCR7+CD45RA+ naive T cells. The clonotype was recovered from a human donor in good health. Some libraries in this study had Jurkat cell RNA spiked in. The chain has TRBV4-2 and TRBJ2-7, with 9 bases lining up with TRBD2. The CDR3 sequence is CASSQVISGSSYEQYL. CDR3 in DNA: TGTGCCAGCAGCCAAGTTATTAGCGGGAGCTCGTACGAGCAGTACCTC.